What follows are 31 T cell receptor beta chains derived from one specimen sequenced in a study of cytotoxic CD8 clonotypes in ibrutinib-treated CLL. Assay used: immunoSEQ multiplex PCR; TCRdb lists only in-frame clones, some missing. The data contain hundreds of thousands of clones, almost 80% of them singletons. Here the sequenced sample was PBMCs, taken before ibrutinib treatment. The receptors originated from a human donor with chronic lymphocytic leukemia.

The V and J genes are TRBV29-1 and TRBJ1-1; D call uncertain. CDR3 length equals 14 residues. V lost 1 base, J lost 4 bases, and 13 bases lay in between. Germline-derived CDR1 and CDR2 are SQVTM and ANQGSEA. The CDR3 here is CSVEGFILGTEAFF. The CDR3 region has the DNA TGCAGCGTTGAAGGTTTCATCCTTGGCACTGAAGCTTTCTTT.

The chain joins TRBV11-3 to TRBJ2-1; D may be TRBD1 (6 bases). Germline V gene sequence: CDR1 SGHNT, CDR2 YENEEA. Between the trimmed V and J ends, which lost 4 bases and 8 bases, there was a span of 9 bases. This CDR3 contains 12 residues. The DNA of the CDR3 is TGTGCCAGCAGCTCGACAGGCGATGAGCAGTTCTTC. As protein: CASSSTGDEQFF.

The rearrangement links TRBV7-2 to TRBJ1-1, with D unclear. The CDR3 extends over 15 amino acids. V gave up 3 bases and J gave up 0 bases, with 11 bases separating them. The germline CDR1 and CDR2 sequences are SGHTA and FQGNSA. The CDR3 loop reads CASSFAAIVNTEAFF. CDR3 nucleotides: TGTGCCAGCAGCTTCGCTGCAATCGTGAACACTGAAGCTTTCTTT.

V usage is TRBV5-1 and J usage is TRBJ2-1; TRBD2 matches at 13 bases. Germline V gene data show CDR1 as SGHRS and CDR2 as YFSETQ. With 0 bases clipped from V and 15 bases from J, the junction kept 9 bases outside the gene matches. This CDR3 contains 15 residues. Here the CDR3 reads CASSLVGTSGKGWFF. The CDR3, as DNA: TGCGCCAGCAGCTTGGTGGGGACTAGCGGGAAAGGGTGGTTCTTC.

As concerns this clone: This sample includes further DNA sequences coding for the same CDR3. The genes are TRBV4-1 and TRBJ1-5; D unresolved. Per the germline V gene, CDR1 is MGHRA and CDR2 is YSYEKL. CDR3 length equals 14 residues. V gave up 0 bases and J gave up 4 bases, with 7 bases separating them. Here the CDR3 DNA reads TGCGCCAGCAGCCAAGAAGGAGAGAATCAGCCCCAGCATTTT. It codes for CASSQEGENQPQHF.

V is TRBV20-1 and J is TRBJ2-1; TRBD2 matches 8 bases. The ends lost 4 bases at V and 15 bases at J; junction bases unmatched: 5. The CDR3 contains 10 residues. Germline V CDR1 and CDR2: DFQATT, SNEGSKA (reference sequence). CDR3 DNA sequence: TGCAGTGCTACCTTAGCGGGAAGGTTCTTC. Translated, it gives CSATLAGRFF.

This chain uses TRBV27 with TRBJ2-1; D ambiguous. Trimming cost V 4 bases and J 9 bases, with 13 bases left between them. In germline, CDR1 is MNHEY, CDR2 SMNVEV (reference sequence). The CDR3 loop spans 13 amino acids. CDR3 nucleotides: TGTGCCAGCAGTTCGCACTCCAGTTTTGAGCAGTTCTTC. Its translation: CASSSHSSFEQFF.

This chain uses TRBV4-2 with TRBJ1-5; the match to TRBD1 covers 7 bases. The germline CDR1 and CDR2 sequences are LGHNA and YNFKEQ. This CDR3 is built from 15 residues. V dropped 0 bases and J dropped 6; count of bases not matched to a gene: 5. CDR3: CASSQEDRHSQPQHF. The CDR3 DNA sequence: TGTGCCAGCAGCCAAGAGGACAGGCACAGTCAGCCCCAGCATTTT.

The genes are TRBV5-6 and TRBJ1-1; unclear D gene. V was cut by 5 bases and J by 0 bases, with 8 bases left in between. Per germline, CDR1 SGHDT and CDR2 YYEEEE. The CDR3 has 13 amino acids. The CDR3 region is CASSSTVNTEAFF. CDR3 DNA: TGTGCCAGCAGTAGTACAGTGAACACTGAAGCTTTCTTT.

This chain connects TRBV28 to TRBJ1-5; 8 nucleotides agree with TRBD1. CDR3 length: 13 residues. V gave up 7 bases and J gave up 4 bases; unmatched junction bases: 3. The V gene's germline CDR1 is MDHEN and CDR2 SYDVKM. The CDR3 sequence is CASINRGNQPQHF. DNA of the CDR3: TGTGCCAGCATTAACAGGGGGAATCAGCCCCAGCATTTT.

This rearrangement joins TRBV14 to TRBJ2-1; D gene uncertain. The CDR3 is 13 residues long. From germline, CDR1 is SGHDN and CDR2 FVKESK. Deletions cut 4 bases from V and 8 bases from J, with 12 bases between. CDR3 amino acids: CASSPSGRDEQFF. Here the CDR3 DNA reads TGTGCCAGCAGCCCCTCCGGGCGCGATGAGCAGTTCTTC.

The gene calls are TRBV5-1 and TRBJ2-1; 11 positions match TRBD2. Looked up from germline, CDR1 is SGHRS and CDR2 is YFSETQ. The V segment lost 2 bases and the J segment 7 bases; nucleotides outside the gene matches: 5. The CDR3 covers 15 residues. CDR3 nucleotide sequence: TGCGCCAGCAGCTTCACTAGCGGGAGAAGGAATGAGCAGTTCTTC. The encoded protein is CASSFTSGRRNEQFF.

The chain links TRBV15 to TRBJ2-7; D is undetermined. This CDR3 is built from 13 residues. Germline CDR1 LNHNV, CDR2 YYDKDF (reference sequence). Between the trimmed V and J ends, which lost 6 bases and 0 bases, there was a span of 9 bases. The CDR3 DNA follows: TGTGCCACCAGTCCCCGGAGCTCCTACGAGCAGTACTTC. This codes for CATSPRSSYEQYF.

CDR3 residues: CASSLRGSGRDTGELFF. The CDR3 coding sequence is TGTGCCAGCAGCTTACGGGGCTCCGGCCGGGACACCGGGGAGCTGTTTTTT. The genes are TRBV11-3 and TRBJ2-2; possibly TRBD1 or TRBD2 for D (5 bases each). The CDR3 covers 17 residues. Germline loops: CDR1 SGHNT, CDR2 YENEEA. The V end lost 2 bases, the J end lost 3 bases, and 16 bases lay between the germline ends.

This clone has just one count. The gene calls are TRBV21-1 and TRBJ2-2; the DNA was not compared with TRBD1, the D call given in the table. TRBV21-1 is classified as a pseudogene. This CDR3 is built from 18 residues. The CDR3 spells CASSRPRGKGANTGELFF. The DNA of the CDR3 is TGTGCCAGCAGCAGGCCTAGGGGGAAGGGTGCGAACACCGGGGAGCTGTTTTTT.

The V gene is TRBV4-1, the J gene TRBJ2-1, with 8 bases that match TRBD1. In germline, CDR1 is MGHRA, CDR2 YSYEKL. V lost 2 bases and J lost 0; bases outside the gene matches: 3. This CDR3 spans 16 amino acids. The CDR3 loop reads CASSQRTGSSYNEQFF. In DNA, the CDR3 is TGCGCCAGCAGCCAAAGGACAGGGAGCTCCTACAATGAGCAGTTCTTC.

The chain links TRBV7-2 to TRBJ2-7; D is perhaps TRBD1 (6 bases). CDR1 and CDR2 (germline): SGHTA, FQGNSA. Deletions cut 5 bases from V and 2 bases from J, with 13 bases between. The CDR3 is 14 amino acids. This CDR3 is CASSLGTFTYEQYF. CDR3 bases: TGTGCCAGCAGCCTCGGGACATTCACCTACGAGCAGTACTTC.

This clone was seen once. This chain connects TRBV5-6 to TRBJ1-2; D gene ambiguous. The germline V gene has CDR1 SGHDT and CDR2 YYEEEE. The CDR3 is 12 residues long. V was shortened by 4 bases and J by 5 bases, with 9 bases between the two germline ends. In DNA, the CDR3 is TGTGCCAGCAGCACGGGCTTATATGGCTACACCTTC. Translation gives CASSTGLYGYTF.

This clone came up once. The CDR3 loop is CASRQTGTYEQYF. The CDR3 nucleotides read TGTGCCAGCAGACAAACAGGGACCTACGAGCAGTACTTC. This chain links TRBV28 with TRBJ2-7; D possibly corresponds to TRBD1 (6 bases). There are 13 residues in the CDR3. Germline CDR1 MDHEN, CDR2 SYDVKM. Trimming took off 6 bases at V and 2 bases at J, with 11 bases between the two ends.

The chain uses TRBV18 and TRBJ2-2, with no clear D. The CDR3 sequence is 17 residues long. V dropped 4 bases and J dropped 13 bases, with 28 bases sitting between them. Per germline, CDR1 KGHSH and CDR2 LQKENI. The CDR3 DNA reads as TGTGCCAGCTCACAAACCGATTCTTCCGGGCCCCATGGCGGGCTGTTTTTT. As protein: CASSQTDSSGPHGGLFF.

This clone occurred once. This chain links TRBV5-6 with TRBJ2-5; D is perhaps TRBD2 (6 bases). The V gene lost 4 bases and the J gene lost 1 base, with 14 bases spanning the gap. Germline CDR1 SGHDT, CDR2 YYEEEE. There are 15 residues in the CDR3. The CDR3 protein is CASSARGGVQETQYF. The CDR3 DNA reads as TGTGCCAGCAGCGCGCGGGGCGGGGTCCAAGAGACCCAGTACTTC.

The rearrangement uses TRBV28 and TRBJ1-5; D is unclear. Trimming removed 3 bases from V and 0 bases from J, with 9 bases in between. CDR1 and CDR2 from the germline V gene are MDHEN and SYDVKM. This CDR3 has 15 amino acids. CDR3 region: CASSFPMNSNQPQHF. DNA for the CDR3: TGTGCCAGCAGTTTCCCCATGAATAGCAATCAGCCCCAGCATTTT.

This sequence joins TRBV30 and TRBJ2-7, with D possibly TRBD1 on 6 matching bases. The germline V gene encodes CDR1 GTSNPN and CDR2 SVGIG (reference sequence). The CDR3 spans 14 residues. Trimming left V 4 bases short and J 0 bases short, with 13 bases between. DNA of the CDR3: TGTGCCTGGACTATCGGGACACCCTCCTACGAGCAGTACTTC. Protein sequence: CAWTIGTPSYEQYF.

The table lists this clone with a few counts. This chain connects TRBV9 to TRBJ2-5; D unresolved. Germline V gene sequence: CDR1 SGDLS, CDR2 YYNGEE. V was pared by 0 bases and J by 7 bases, with 7 bases between. The length of the CDR3 is 12 residues. The CDR3 nucleotides are TGTGCCAGCAGCGTAGACGCCGGGACCCAGTACTTC. As protein: CASSVDAGTQYF.

The chain recombines TRBV27 with TRBJ1-4, with 10 bases matching TRBD1. The germline V gene encodes CDR1 MNHEY and CDR2 SMNVEV (reference sequence). The ends lost 1 base at V and 6 bases at J; junction bases unmatched: 2. The CDR3 totals 15 residues. The CDR3 here is CASSLFGTGDEKLFF. Written as DNA, the CDR3 is TGTGCCAGCAGTTTATTCGGGACAGGGGATGAAAAACTGTTTTTT.

The J gene is TRBJ2-5, the V gene TRBV29-1, with 10 bases fitting TRBD2. In germline, CDR1 is SQVTM, CDR2 ANQGSEA. The CDR3 has 16 amino acids. Trimming took 1 base from V and 4 from J; bases not matched to a gene: 9. The CDR3 here is CSVEGGLAGVVETQYF. The DNA of the CDR3 is TGCAGCGTTGAAGGCGGCCTAGCGGGAGTCGTAGAGACCCAGTACTTC.

The chain couples TRBV6-1 to TRBJ2-1; D unresolved. This CDR3 region has 16 residues. The V and J ends lost 2 bases and 4 bases respectively, with 15 bases between them. CDR1 and CDR2 (germline): MNHNS, SASEGT. The CDR3 region has the DNA TGTGCCAGCAGTGAAAGGGTGTGGCAGAAATACAATGAGCAGTTCTTC. This translates into CASSERVWQKYNEQFF.

This clone was counted only a few times. The chain recombines TRBV30 with TRBJ1-1; D might be TRBD1 (6 bases). CDR1 is GTSNPN and CDR2 is SVGIG in the germline V gene (reference sequence). This CDR3 is built from 13 residues. V was cut by 2 bases and J by 10 bases, with 17 bases left in between. Here the CDR3 reads CAWSIGGSGVAFF. The CDR3 bases are TGTGCCTGGAGTATAGGGGGATCAGGGGTAGCTTTCTTT.

The V call is TRBV9, the J call TRBJ2-7; tentatively, D is TRBD2 (5 bases). The length of the CDR3 is 14 residues. The germline V and J ends were trimmed by 0 bases and 9 bases, with 16 bases remaining between them. Germline CDR1 SGDLS, CDR2 YYNGEE. The CDR3 coding sequence is TGTGCCAGCAGCGTAGGTTCGGACCACAGCGGGCAGTACTTC. This codes for CASSVGSDHSGQYF.

The J gene is TRBJ2-3, the V gene TRBV14; D is possibly TRBD2 (5 bases). The CDR3 is 16 residues long. Deletions cut 4 bases from V and 0 bases from J, with 14 bases between. Per germline, CDR1 SGHDN and CDR2 FVKESK. For the CDR3, the DNA is TGTGCCAGCAGCCTCCGTTCCCGGGATAGCACAGATACGCAGTATTTT. Translation: CASSLRSRDSTDTQYF.

This chain joins TRBV6-5 and TRBJ2-7; perhaps D is TRBD1 or TRBD2 (6 bases each). V lost 0 bases and J 4 bases, leaving 13 bases between the germline ends. Germline V CDR1 and CDR2: MNHEY, SVGAGI. This CDR3 is 15 amino acids long. The CDR3 coding sequence is TGTGCCAGCAGTTACTCGGGAGGACAGAGGTACGAGCAGTACTTC. Translating gives CASSYSGGQRYEQYF.